This T cell receptor (beta chain) was sequenced for a study of T cell responses to AZD1222 COVID-19 vaccine. Study-wide background: Second-dose recipients at about 4 or about 12 weeks were treated as one pooled group.

This clone appeared a single time. The same CDR3 also results from other DNA sequences found in this sample. Produced via immunoSEQ multiplex PCR; TCRdb's table is partial and in-frame only. The sample shows 110,000 to 150,000 clones, 92% of them seen only once. The sequences come from peripheral blood, collected on day 0 of AZD1222 vaccination. The TCR was taken from an adult in good health.

CDR3: CASSLGGSGNTIYF. As DNA, the CDR3 is TGCGCCAGCAGCTTAGGGGGCTCTGGAAACACCATATATTTT. This rearrangement joins TRBV5-1 to TRBJ1-3, with D perhaps matching TRBD1 (6 bases). This CDR3 has 14 residues. V lost 2 bases and J lost 0, with 6 bases in between. CDR1 is SGHRS, CDR2 YFSETQ, per germline.